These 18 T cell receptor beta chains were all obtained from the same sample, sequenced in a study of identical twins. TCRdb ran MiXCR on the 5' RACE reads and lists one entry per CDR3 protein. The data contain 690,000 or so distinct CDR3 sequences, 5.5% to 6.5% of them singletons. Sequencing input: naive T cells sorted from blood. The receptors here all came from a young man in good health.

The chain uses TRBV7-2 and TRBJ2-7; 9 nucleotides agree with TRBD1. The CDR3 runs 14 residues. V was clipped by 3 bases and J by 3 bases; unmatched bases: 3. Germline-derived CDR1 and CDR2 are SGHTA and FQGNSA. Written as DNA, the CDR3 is TGTGCCAGCAGCTTGGGACAGGGTAACTACGAGCAGTACGTC. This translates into CASSLGQGNYEQYV.

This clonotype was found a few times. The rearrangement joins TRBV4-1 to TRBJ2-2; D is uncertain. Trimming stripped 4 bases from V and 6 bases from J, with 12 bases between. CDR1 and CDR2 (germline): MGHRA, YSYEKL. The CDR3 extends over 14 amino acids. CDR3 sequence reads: CASSPEGEAGELFF. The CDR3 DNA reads TGCGCCAGCAGCCCCGAAGGAGAGGCCGGGGAGCTGTTTTTT.

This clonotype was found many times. The CDR3 DNA follows: TGCGCCAGCAGCTTGGAGGGGAACACTGAAGCTTTCTTT. Protein sequence: CASSLEGNTEAFF. The genes are TRBV5-1 and TRBJ1-1; D gene ambiguous. The ends were cut back, 0 bases at V and 1 base at J, with 4 bases in the middle. CDR3 length: 13 amino acids. Germline CDR1 and CDR2: SGHRS and YFSETQ.

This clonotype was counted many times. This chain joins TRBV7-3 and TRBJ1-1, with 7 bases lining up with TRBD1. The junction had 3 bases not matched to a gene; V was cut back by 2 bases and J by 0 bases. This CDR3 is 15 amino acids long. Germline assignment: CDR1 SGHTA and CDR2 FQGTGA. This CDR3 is CASSLSGGVNTEAFF. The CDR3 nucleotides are TGTGCCAGCAGCTTATCAGGGGGAGTGAACACTGAAGCTTTCTTT.

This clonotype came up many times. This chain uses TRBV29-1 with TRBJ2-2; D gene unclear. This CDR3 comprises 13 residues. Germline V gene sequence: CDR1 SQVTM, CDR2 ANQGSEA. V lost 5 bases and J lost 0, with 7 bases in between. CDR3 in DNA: TGCAGCGTTCTTCAGGCGAACACCGGGGAGCTGTTTTTT. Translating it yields CSVLQANTGELFF.

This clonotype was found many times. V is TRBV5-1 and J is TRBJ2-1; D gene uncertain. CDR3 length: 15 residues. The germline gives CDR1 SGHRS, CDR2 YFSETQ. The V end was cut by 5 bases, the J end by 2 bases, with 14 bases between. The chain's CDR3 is CASRVKIDTYNEQFF. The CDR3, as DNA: TGCGCCAGCAGAGTCAAAATCGATACCTACAATGAGCAGTTCTTC.

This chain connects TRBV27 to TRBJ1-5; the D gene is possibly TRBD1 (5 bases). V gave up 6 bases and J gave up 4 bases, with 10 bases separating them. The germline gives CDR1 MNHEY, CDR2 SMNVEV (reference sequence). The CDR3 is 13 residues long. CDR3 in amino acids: CASRRDLNQPQHF. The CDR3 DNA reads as TGTGCCAGCAGGCGGGACCTTAATCAGCCCCAGCATTTT.

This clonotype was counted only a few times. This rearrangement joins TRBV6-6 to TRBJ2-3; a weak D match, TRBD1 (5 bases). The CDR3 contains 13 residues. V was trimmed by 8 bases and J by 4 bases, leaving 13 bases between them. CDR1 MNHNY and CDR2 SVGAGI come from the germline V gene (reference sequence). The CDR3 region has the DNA TGTGCCAGCGTCAGGGTAGTACCAGATACGCAGTATTTT. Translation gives CASVRVVPDTQYF.

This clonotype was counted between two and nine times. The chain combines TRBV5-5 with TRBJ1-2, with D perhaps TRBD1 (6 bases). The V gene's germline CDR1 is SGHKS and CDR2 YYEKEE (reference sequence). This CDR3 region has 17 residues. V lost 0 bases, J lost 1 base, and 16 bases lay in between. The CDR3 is CASSLEVVDRLNYGYTF. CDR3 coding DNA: TGTGCCAGCAGCTTGGAAGTAGTGGACAGACTTAACTATGGCTACACCTTC.

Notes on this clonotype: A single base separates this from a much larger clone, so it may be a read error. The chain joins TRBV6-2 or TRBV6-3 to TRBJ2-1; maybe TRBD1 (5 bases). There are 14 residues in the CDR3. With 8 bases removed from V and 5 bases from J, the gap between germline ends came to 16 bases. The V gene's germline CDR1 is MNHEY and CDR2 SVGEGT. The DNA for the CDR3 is TGTGCCAGCGCAGTTTCAGGACACGACAATGAGCAGTTCTTC. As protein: CASAVSGHDNEQFF.

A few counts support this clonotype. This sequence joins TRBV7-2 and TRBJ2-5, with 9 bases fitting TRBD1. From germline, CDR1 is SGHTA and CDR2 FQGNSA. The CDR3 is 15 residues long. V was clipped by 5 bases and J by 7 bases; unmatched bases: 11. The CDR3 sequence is CASSGSGQGPRTQYF. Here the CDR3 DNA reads TGTGCCAGCAGCGGGTCGGGACAGGGTCCGCGGACCCAGTACTTC.

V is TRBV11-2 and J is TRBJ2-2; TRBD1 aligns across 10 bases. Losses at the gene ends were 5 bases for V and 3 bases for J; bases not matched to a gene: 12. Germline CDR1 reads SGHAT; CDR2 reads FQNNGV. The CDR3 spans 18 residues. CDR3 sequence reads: CASSNGIRDRGHTGELFF. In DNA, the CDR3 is TGTGCCAGCAGCAATGGAATCCGGGACAGGGGCCACACCGGGGAGCTGTTTTTT.

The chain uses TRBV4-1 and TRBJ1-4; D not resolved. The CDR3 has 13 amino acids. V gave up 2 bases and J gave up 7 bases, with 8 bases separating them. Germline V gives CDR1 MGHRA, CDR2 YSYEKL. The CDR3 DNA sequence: TGCGCCAGCAGCCAACTACTAAGTGAAAAACTGTTTTTT. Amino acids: CASSQLLSEKLFF.

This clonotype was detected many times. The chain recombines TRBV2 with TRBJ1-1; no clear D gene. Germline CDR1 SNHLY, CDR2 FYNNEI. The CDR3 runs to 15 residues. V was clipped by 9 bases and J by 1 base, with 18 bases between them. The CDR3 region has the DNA TGTGCCAGTAGTAAGGAATGGATAGGGAACACTGAAGCTTTCTTT. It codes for CASSKEWIGNTEAFF.

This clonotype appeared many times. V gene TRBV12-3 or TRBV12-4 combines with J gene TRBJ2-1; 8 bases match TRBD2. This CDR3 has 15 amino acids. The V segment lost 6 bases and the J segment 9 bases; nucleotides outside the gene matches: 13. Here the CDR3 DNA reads TGTGCCAGCAGACCTCCCGGACTAGCTGGCCCTGAGCAGTTCTTC. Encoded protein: CASRPPGLAGPEQFF.

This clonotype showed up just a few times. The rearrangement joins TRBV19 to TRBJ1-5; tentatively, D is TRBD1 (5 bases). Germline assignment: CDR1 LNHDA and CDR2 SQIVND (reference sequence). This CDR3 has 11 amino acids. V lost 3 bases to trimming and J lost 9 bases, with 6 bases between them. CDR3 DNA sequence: TGTGCCAGTAGTATGAGGGGGCCCCAGCATTTT. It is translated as CASSMRGPQHF. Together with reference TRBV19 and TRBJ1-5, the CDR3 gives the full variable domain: DGGITQSPKYLFRKEGQNVTLSCEQNLNHDAMYWYRQDPGQGLRLIYYSQIVNDFQKGDIAEGYSVSREKKESFPLTVTSAQKNPTAFYLCASSMRGPQHFGDGTRLSIL.

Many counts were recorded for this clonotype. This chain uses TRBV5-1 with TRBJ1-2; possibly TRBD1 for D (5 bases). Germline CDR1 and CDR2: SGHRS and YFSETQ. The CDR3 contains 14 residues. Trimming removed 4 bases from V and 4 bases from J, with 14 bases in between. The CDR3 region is CASSPQGTGYGYTF. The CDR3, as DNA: TGCGCCAGCAGCCCACAAGGGACGGGCTATGGCTACACCTTC.

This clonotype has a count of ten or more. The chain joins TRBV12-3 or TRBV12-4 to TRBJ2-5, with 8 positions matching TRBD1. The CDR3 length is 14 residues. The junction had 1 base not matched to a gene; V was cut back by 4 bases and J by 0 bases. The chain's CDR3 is CASSWTGNQETQYF. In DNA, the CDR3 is TGTGCCAGCAGTTGGACAGGGAACCAAGAGACCCAGTACTTC.